This TCR beta chain was sequenced in a study of control samples from healthy donors and cancer patients (TCRdb year 2020). On this clone itself: The antigen it recognizes is unknown. No quality values exist for individual bases; no much larger clone is one base distant.

Library method: the immunoSEQ multiplex PCR assay. The source is immuneACCESS, and TCRdb retained only in-frame sequences with V and J called. Part of the clones is not carried over; for the studies checked, unresolved V genes explain less than half of this, and the remainder is unexplained. Counted in this sample were some 140,000 clones; 70% to 90% of them appeared once. Approximately 9% of the sample is taken by the ten largest. Counted from cysteine to phenylalanine, this CDR3 has 16 amino acids. Of the read, only the CDR3 DNA is kept; its 48 bases are in frame from base 1. Looking up the germline V gene yields CDR1 SGHTA and CDR2 FQGNSA. The junction carries 10 bases between V and J, which are trimmed by 1 base and 1 base respectively.

The TCR sequence derives from a woman aged 25 to 39 in good health. Sequenced sample: blood. Rearrangement joined TRBV7-2 to TRBJ2-2, with TRBD2 tentatively as D gene (6 bases match). The nucleotide sequence is TGTGCCAGCAGCTTAGAACTAGCAGTGAACACCGGGGAGCTGTTTTTT. Its translation is CASSLELAVNTGELFF.